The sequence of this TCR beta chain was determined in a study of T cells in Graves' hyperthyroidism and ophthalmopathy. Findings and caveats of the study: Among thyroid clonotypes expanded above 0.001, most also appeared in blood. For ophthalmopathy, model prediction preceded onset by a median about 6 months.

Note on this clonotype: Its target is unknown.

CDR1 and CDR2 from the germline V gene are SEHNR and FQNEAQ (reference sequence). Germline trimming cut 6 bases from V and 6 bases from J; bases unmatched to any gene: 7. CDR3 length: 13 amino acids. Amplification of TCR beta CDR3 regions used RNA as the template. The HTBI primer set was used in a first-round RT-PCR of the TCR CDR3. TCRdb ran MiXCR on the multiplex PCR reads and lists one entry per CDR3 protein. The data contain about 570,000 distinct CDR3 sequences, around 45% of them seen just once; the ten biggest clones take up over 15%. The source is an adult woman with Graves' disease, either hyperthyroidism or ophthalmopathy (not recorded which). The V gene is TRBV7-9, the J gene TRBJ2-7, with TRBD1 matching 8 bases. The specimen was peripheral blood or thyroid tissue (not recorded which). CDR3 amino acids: CASSAWTGIEQYF. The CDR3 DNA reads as TGTGCCAGCAGTGCGTGGACAGGGATCGAGCAGTACTTC.